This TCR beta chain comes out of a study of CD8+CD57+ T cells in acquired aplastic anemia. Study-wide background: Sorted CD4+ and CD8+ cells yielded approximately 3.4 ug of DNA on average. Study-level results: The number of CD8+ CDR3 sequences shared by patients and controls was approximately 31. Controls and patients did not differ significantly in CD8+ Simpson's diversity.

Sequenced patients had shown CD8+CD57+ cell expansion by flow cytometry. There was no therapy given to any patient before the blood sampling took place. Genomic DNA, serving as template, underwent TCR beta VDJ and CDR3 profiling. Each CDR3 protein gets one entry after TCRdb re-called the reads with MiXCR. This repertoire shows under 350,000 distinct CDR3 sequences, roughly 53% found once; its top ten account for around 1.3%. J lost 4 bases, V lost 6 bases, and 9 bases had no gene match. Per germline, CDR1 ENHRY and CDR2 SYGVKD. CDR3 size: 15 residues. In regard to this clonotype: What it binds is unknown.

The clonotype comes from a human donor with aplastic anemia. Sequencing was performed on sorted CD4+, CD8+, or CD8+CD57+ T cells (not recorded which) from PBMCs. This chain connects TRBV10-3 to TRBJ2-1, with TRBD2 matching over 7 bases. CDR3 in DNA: TGTGCCATCAGCCCCGGGACTAAAAGTTACAATGAGCAGTTCTTC. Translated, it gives CAISPGTKSYNEQFF.